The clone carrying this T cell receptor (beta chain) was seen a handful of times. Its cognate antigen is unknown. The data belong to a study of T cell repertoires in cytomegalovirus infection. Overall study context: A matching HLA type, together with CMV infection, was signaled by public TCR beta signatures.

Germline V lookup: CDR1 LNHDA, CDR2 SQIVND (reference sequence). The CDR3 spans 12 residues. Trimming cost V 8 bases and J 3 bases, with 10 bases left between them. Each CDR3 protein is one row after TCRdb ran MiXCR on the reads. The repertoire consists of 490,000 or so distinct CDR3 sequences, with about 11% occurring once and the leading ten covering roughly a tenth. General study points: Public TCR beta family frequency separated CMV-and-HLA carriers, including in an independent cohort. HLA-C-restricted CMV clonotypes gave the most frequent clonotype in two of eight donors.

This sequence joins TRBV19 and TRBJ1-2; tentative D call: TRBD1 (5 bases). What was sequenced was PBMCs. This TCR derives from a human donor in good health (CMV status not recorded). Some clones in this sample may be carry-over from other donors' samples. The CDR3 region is CASSGTYYGYTF. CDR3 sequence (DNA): TGTGCCAGTTCCGGGACGTACTATGGCTACACCTTC. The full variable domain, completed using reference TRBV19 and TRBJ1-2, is DGGITQSPKYLFRKEGQNVTLSCEQNLNHDAMYWYRQDPGQGLRLIYYSQIVNDFQKGDIAEGYSVSREKKESFPLTVTSAQKNPTAFYLCASSGTYYGYTFGSGTRLTVV.